This TCR beta chain derives from a study of blood T cell repertoires in COVID-19. As for the study in general: T cells, B-cell-depleted T cells, or PBMCs provided the cDNA or gDNA that served as material.

Recruits, aged roughly 18 to 90 years, lived in 24 US areas. Exposed enrollees encountered a COVID-19 case at some point within 2 weeks before study entry. The data were produced by immunoSEQ multiplex PCR, yet TCRdb's version contains in-frame clones alone and is incomplete. The sample consists of about 430,000 clones, about 88% of them appearing once. There are 16 residues in the CDR3. With 5 bases clipped from V and 1 base from J, the junction kept 7 bases outside the gene matches. Germline V gives CDR1 PRHDT, CDR2 FYEKMQ (reference sequence). The receptor comes from a young woman who had been exposed to COVID-19. Specimen: PBMCs or T cells enriched from blood (not recorded which). V gene TRBV13 combines with J gene TRBJ2-1, with 8 bases identical to TRBD2. In DNA, the CDR3 is TGTGCCAGCAGCGGTATAGCGGGAATATCCTACAATGAGCAGTTCTTC. Amino acid sequence: CASSGIAGISYNEQFF.